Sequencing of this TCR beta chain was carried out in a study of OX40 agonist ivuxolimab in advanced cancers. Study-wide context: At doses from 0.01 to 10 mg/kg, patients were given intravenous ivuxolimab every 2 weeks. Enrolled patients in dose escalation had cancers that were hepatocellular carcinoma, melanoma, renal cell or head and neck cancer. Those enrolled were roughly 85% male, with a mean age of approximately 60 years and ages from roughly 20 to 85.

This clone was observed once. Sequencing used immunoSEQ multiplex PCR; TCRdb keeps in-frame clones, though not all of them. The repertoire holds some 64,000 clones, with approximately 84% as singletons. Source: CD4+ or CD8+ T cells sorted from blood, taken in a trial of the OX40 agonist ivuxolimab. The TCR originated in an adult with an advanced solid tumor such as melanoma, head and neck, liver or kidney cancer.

CDR3 region: CAIGSRTGGTDTQYF. In DNA form, the CDR3 reads TGTGCCATCGGGAGTAGGACAGGGGGTACAGATACGCAGTATTTT. The J gene is TRBJ2-3, the V gene TRBV10-3, with 10 bases aligning to TRBD1. The CDR3 spans 15 residues. Germline V lookup: CDR1 ENHRY, CDR2 SYGVKD. The trim removed 8 bases at V and 3 bases at J, leaving 8 bases unmatched.